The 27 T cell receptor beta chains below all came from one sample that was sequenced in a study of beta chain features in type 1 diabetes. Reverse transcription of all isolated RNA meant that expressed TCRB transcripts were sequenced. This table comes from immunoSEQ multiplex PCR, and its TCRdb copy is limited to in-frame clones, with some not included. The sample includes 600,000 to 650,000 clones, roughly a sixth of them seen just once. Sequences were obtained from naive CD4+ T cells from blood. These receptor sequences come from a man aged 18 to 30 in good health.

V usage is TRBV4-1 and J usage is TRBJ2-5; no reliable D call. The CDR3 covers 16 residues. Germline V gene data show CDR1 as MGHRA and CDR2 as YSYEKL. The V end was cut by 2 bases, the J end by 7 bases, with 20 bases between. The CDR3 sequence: CASSQQRTTGLGTQYF. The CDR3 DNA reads TGCGCCAGCAGCCAACAACGTACGACTGGGCTCGGGACCCAGTACTTC.

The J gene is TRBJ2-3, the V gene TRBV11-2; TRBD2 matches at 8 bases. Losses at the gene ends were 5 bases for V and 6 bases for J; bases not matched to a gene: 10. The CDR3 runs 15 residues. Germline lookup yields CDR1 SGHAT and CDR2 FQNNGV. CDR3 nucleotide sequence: TGTGCCAGCAGCCCACTCGGGGGGGCCAGGGATACGCAGTATTTT. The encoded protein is CASSPLGGARDTQYF. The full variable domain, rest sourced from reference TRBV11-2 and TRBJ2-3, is EAGVAQSPRYKIIEKRQSVAFWCNPISGHATLYWYQQILGQGPKLLIQFQNNGVVDDSQLPKDRFSAERLKGVDSTLKIQPAKLEDSAVYLCASSPLGGARDTQYFGPGTRLTVL.

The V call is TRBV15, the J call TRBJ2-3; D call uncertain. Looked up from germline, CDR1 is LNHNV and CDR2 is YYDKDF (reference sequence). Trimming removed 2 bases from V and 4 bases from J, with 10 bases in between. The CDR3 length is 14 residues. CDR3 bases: TGTGCCACCAGCAGACGCGGCACAGCAGATACGCAGTATTTT. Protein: CATSRRGTADTQYF.

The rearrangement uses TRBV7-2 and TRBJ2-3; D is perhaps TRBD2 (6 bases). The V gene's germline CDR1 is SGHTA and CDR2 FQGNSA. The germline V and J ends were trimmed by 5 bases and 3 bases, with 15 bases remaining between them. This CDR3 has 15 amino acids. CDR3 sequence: CASSKERRGTDTQYF. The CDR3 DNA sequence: TGTGCCAGCAGCAAAGAGCGGCGGGGTACAGATACGCAGTATTTT.

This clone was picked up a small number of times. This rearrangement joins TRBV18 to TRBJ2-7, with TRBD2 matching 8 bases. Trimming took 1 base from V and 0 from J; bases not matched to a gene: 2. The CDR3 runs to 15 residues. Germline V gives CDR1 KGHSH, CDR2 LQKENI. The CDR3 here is CASSPQRGTSYEQYF. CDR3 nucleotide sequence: TGTGCCAGCTCACCACAGCGGGGGACCTCCTACGAGCAGTACTTC.

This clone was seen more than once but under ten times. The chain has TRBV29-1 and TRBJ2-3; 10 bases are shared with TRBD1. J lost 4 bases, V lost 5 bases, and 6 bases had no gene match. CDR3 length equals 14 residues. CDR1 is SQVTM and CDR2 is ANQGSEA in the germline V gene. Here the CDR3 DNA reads TGCAGCGTTATGACAGGGGGCATCTCAGATACGCAGTATTTT. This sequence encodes CSVMTGGISDTQYF.

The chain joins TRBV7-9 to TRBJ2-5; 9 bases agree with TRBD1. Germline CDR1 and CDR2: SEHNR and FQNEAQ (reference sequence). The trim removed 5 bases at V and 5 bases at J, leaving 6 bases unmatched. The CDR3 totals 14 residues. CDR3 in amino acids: CASSGDRGEETQYF. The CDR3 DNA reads TGTGCCAGCAGCGGAGACAGGGGGGAGGAGACCCAGTACTTC.

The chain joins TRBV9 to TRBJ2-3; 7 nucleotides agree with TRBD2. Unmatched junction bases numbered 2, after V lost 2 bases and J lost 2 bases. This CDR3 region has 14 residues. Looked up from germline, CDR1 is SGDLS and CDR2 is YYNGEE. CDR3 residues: CASSVRLATDTQYF. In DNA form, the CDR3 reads TGTGCCAGCAGCGTTCGACTAGCCACAGATACGCAGTATTTT.

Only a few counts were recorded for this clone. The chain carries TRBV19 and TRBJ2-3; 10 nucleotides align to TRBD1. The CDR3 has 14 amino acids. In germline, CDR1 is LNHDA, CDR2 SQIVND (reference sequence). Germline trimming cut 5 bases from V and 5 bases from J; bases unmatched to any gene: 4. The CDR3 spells CASSFGDRGDTQYF. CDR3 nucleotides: TGTGCCAGTAGTTTTGGGGACAGGGGAGATACGCAGTATTTT.

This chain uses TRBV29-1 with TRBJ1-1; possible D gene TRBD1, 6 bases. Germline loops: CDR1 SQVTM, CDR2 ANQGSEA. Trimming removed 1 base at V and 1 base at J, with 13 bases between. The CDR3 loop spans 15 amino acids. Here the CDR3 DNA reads TGCAGCGTTGAAGCCAGACAGGCGCAGAACACTGAAGCTTTCTTT. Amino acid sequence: CSVEARQAQNTEAFF.

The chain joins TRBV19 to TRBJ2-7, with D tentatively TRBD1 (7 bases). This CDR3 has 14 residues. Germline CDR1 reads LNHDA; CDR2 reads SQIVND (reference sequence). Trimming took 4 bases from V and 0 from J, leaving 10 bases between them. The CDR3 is CASSNQGGSYEQYF. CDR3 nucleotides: TGTGCCAGTAGTAACCAGGGGGGCTCCTACGAGCAGTACTTC.

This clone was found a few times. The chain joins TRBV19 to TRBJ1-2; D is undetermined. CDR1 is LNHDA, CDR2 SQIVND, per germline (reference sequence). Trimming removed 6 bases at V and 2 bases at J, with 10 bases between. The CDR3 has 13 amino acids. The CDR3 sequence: CASSARRNYGYTF. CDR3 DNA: TGTGCCAGTAGCGCCAGGCGGAACTATGGCTACACCTTC.

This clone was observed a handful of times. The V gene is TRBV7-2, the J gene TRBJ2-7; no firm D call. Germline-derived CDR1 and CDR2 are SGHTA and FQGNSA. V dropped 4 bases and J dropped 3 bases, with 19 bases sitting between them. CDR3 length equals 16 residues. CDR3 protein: CASSSTSGHYIYEQYF. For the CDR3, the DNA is TGTGCCAGCAGCTCGACATCTGGCCATTACATCTACGAGCAGTACTTC.

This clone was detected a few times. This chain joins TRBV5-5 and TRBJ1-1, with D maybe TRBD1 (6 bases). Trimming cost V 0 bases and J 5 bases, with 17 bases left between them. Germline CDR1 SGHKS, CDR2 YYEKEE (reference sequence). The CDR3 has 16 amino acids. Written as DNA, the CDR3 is TGTGCCAGCAGCTTGGATATTGGGTTCGGACAGACTGAAGCTTTCTTT. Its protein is CASSLDIGFGQTEAFF.

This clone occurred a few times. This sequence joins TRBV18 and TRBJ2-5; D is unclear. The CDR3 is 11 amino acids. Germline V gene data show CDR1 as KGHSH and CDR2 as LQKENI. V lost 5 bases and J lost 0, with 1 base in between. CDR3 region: CASSNQETQYF. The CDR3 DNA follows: TGTGCCAGCTCAAACCAAGAGACCCAGTACTTC. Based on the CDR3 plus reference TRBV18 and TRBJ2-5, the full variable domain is NAGVMQNPRHLVRRRGQEARLRCSPMKGHSHVYWYRQLPEEGLKFMVYLQKENIIDESGMPKERFSAEFPKEGPSILRIQQVVRGDSAAYFCASSNQETQYFGPGTRLLVL.

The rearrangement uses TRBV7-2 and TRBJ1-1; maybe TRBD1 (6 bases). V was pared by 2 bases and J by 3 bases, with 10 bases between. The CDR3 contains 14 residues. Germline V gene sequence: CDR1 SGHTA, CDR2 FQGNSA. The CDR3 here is CASSLQGRYTEAFF. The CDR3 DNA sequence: TGTGCCAGCAGCTTACAGGGGAGATACACTGAAGCTTTCTTT.

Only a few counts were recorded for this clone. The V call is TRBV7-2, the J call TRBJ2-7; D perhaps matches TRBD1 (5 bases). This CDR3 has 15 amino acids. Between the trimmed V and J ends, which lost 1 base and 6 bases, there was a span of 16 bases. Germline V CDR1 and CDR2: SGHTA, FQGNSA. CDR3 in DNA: TGTGCCAGCAGCTTAGTACGTGACAGAGCCGGCGAGCAGTACTTC. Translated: CASSLVRDRAGEQYF.

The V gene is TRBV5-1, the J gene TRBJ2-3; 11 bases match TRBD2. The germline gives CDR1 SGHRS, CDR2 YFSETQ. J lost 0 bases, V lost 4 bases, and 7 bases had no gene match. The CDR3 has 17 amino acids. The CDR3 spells CASSLGTSGYSTDTQYF. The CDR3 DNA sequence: TGCGCCAGCAGCCTCGGGACTAGCGGATATAGCACAGATACGCAGTATTTT.

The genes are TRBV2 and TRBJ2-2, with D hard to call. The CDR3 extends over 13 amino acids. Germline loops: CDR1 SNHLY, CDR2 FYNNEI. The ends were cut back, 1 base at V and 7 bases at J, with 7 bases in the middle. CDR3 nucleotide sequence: TGTGCCAGCAGTGAAGAAAGGATCGGGGAGCTGTTTTTT. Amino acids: CASSEERIGELFF.

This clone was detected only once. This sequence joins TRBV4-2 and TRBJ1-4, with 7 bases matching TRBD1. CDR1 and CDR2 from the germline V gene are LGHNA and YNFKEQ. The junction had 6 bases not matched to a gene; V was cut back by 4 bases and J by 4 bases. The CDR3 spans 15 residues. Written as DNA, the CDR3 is TGTGCCAGCAGCCTTCGGGGACAGCTTAATGAAAAACTGTTTTTT. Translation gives CASSLRGQLNEKLFF.

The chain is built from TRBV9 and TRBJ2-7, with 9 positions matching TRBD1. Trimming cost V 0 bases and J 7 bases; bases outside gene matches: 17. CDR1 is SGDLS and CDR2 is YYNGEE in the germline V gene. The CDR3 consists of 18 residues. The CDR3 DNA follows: TGTGCCAGCAGCGTAGCTACCCCGACCGGGACAGGGTCGGAAGAGCAGTACTTC. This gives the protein CASSVATPTGTGSEEQYF.

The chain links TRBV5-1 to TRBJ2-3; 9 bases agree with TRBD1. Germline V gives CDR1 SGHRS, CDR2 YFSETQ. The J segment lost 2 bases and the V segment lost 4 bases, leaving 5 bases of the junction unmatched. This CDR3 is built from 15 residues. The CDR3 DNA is TGCGCCAGCAGCCTGGGACAGGGAAACACAGATACGCAGTATTTT. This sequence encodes CASSLGQGNTDTQYF.

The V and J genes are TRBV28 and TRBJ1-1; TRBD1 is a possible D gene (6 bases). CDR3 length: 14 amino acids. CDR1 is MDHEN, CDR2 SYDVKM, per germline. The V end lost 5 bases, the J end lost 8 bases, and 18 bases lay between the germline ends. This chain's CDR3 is CASSPPQGGTEAFF. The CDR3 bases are TGTGCCAGCAGTCCCCCCCAAGGGGGAACCGAAGCTTTCTTT. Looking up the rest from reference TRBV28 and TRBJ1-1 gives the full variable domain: DVKVTQSSRYLVKRTGEKVFLECVQDMDHENMFWYRQDPGLGLRLIYFSYDVKMKEKGDIPEGYSVSREKKERFSLILESASTNQTSMYLCASSPPQGGTEAFFGQGTRLTVV.

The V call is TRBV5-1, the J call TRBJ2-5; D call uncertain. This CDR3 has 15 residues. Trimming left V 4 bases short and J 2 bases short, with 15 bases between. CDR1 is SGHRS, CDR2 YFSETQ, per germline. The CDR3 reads CASSVQVPPQETQYF. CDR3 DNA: TGCGCCAGCAGCGTGCAGGTTCCTCCTCAAGAGACCCAGTACTTC.

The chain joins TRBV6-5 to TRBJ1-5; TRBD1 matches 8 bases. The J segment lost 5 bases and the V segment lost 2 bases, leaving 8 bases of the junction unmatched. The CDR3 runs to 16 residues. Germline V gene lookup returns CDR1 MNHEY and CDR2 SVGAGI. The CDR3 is CASSYRGRGRDQPQHF. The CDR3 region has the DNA TGTGCCAGCAGTTACAGGGGCAGGGGGCGGGATCAGCCCCAGCATTTT.

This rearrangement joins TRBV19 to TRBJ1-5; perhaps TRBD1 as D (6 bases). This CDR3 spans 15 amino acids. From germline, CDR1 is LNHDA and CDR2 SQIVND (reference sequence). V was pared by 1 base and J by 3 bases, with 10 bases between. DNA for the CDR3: TGTGCCAGTAGTATAGTGGCAGGGGCCAATCAGCCCCAGCATTTT. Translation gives CASSIVAGANQPQHF.

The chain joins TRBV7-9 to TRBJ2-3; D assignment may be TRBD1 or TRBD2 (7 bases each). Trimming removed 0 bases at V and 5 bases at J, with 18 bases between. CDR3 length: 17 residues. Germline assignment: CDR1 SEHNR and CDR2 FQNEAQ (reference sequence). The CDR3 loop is CASSLARLRGGVDTQYF. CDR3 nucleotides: TGTGCCAGCAGCTTAGCCCGTCTCAGGGGGGGCGTAGATACGCAGTATTTT.